Listed below are T cell receptor beta chains from one sample, sequenced in a study of blood T cells in healthy people across ages. TCRdb used MiXCR to reprocess the 5' RACE reads, holding one entry per CDR3 protein. The table has fewer than 1.5 million distinct CDR3 sequences, about 43% seen once. Sequencing input: blood. The receptor set was obtained from a young woman in good health. Each CDR3 is given with its conserved first and last residue. A D gene is named only where the DNA matches it firmly. The size entry is marked missing in some rows and otherwise reads once, few, many or a size class.

CDR3aa: CASSQVRGTSGRGEQYF
CDR3nt: TGTGCCAGCAGCCAAGTACGCGGAACGTCCGGTCGAGGCGAGCAGTACTTC
j_gene: TRBJ2-7
d_gene: -
v_gene: TRBV4-2
abundance: -

CDR3aa: CASSPQGRGDEQFF
CDR3nt: TGTGCCAGCAGCCCCCAGGGCAGGGGAGATGAGCAGTTCTTC
j_gene: TRBJ2-1
d_gene: -
v_gene: TRBV12-3/TRBV12-4
abundance: few

CDR3aa: CSARSGTGIAEAFF
CDR3nt: TGCAGTGCGCGCTCCGGGACAGGTATCGCTGAAGCTTTCTTT
j_gene: TRBJ1-1
d_gene: TRBD1
v_gene: TRBV20-1
abundance: few

CDR3aa: CASSQDQNRQGGEKLFF
CDR3nt: TGTGCCAGCAGCCAAGATCAGAATAGGCAGGGAGGTGAAAAACTGTTTTTT
j_gene: TRBJ1-4
d_gene: -
v_gene: TRBV4-2
abundance: -

CDR3aa: CASSQEWSGNTIYF
CDR3nt: TGCGCCAGCAGCCAAGAATGGAGTGGAAACACCATATATTTT
j_gene: TRBJ1-3
d_gene: -
v_gene: TRBV4-1
abundance: -

CDR3aa: CASSLAGGGSSTDTQYF
CDR3nt: TGCGCCAGCAGCTTGGCTGGGGGGGGTTCTTCCACAGATACGCAGTATTTT
j_gene: TRBJ2-3
d_gene: TRBD2
v_gene: TRBV5-1
abundance: -

CDR3aa: CASSGWTSGGETQYF
CDR3nt: TGTGCCAGCAGTGGTTGGACTAGCGGGGGTGAGACCCAGTACTTC
j_gene: TRBJ2-5
d_gene: TRBD2
v_gene: TRBV6-1
abundance: -

CDR3aa: CASRAGGYGYTF
CDR3nt: TGTGCCAGCCGAGCAGGGGGATATGGCTACACCTTC
j_gene: TRBJ1-2
d_gene: TRBD1
v_gene: TRBV27
abundance: many

CDR3aa: CSAPNRGLTYGQYF
CDR3nt: TGCAGTGCTCCTAACAGGGGATTGACCTACGGGCAGTACTTC
j_gene: TRBJ2-7
d_gene: TRBD1
v_gene: TRBV20-1
abundance: -

CDR3aa: CASSPPRGLRTDTQYF
CDR3nt: TGTGCCAGCAGTCCCCCCAGGGGACTACGCACAGATACGCAGTATTTT
j_gene: TRBJ2-3
d_gene: -
v_gene: TRBV28
abundance: -

CDR3aa: CASSHGRATEAFF
CDR3nt: TGTGCCAGCAGCCATGGCCGCGCGACTGAAGCTTTCTTT
j_gene: TRBJ1-1
d_gene: -
v_gene: TRBV3-1
abundance: -

CDR3aa: CASSLQGPRQPQHF
CDR3nt: TGTGCCAGCAGTCTCCAGGGCCCAAGACAGCCCCAGCATTTT
j_gene: TRBJ1-5
d_gene: -
v_gene: TRBV12-3/TRBV12-4
abundance: few

CDR3aa: CASSLSGVGQFF
CDR3nt: TGTGCCAGCAGTCTTAGCGGGGTAGGGCAGTTCTTC
j_gene: TRBJ2-1
d_gene: TRBD2
v_gene: TRBV25-1
abundance: few

CDR3aa: CASGPFDGYGYTF
CDR3nt: TGTGCCAGTGGCCCCTTCGATGGCTATGGCTACACCTTC
j_gene: TRBJ1-2
d_gene: -
v_gene: TRBV12-3/TRBV12-4
abundance: -

CDR3aa: CASSIDNSPLHF
CDR3nt: TGTGCCAGCAGTATTGATAATTCACCCCTCCACTTT
j_gene: TRBJ1-6
d_gene: -
v_gene: TRBV2
abundance: -

CDR3aa: CASSFYGRGHKEQFF
CDR3nt: TGTGCCAGCAGCTTTTATGGCAGGGGGCACAAGGAGCAGTTCTTC
j_gene: TRBJ2-1
d_gene: TRBD1
v_gene: TRBV11-2
abundance: -

CDR3aa: CSVRGQGTTYEQYF
CDR3nt: TGCAGCGTCCGCGGACAGGGGACCACCTACGAGCAGTACTTC
j_gene: TRBJ2-7
d_gene: TRBD1
v_gene: TRBV29-1
abundance: -

CDR3aa: CSARGLGTGPDTQYF
CDR3nt: TGCAGTGCTAGAGGTTTAGGGACAGGGCCAGATACGCAGTATTTT
j_gene: TRBJ2-3
d_gene: TRBD1
v_gene: TRBV20-1
abundance: -

CDR3aa: CSASIFDYGYTF
CDR3nt: TGCAGTGCTAGTATCTTCGACTATGGCTACACCTTC
j_gene: TRBJ1-2
d_gene: -
v_gene: TRBV20-1
abundance: few

CDR3aa: CSAREPPQSTNSPLHF
CDR3nt: TGCAGTGCTAGAGAGCCCCCCCAGTCCACCAATTCACCCCTCCACTTT
j_gene: TRBJ1-6
d_gene: -
v_gene: TRBV20-1
abundance: -

CDR3aa: CASSHTGTVRRTWDTQYF
CDR3nt: TGTGCCAGCAGCCACACCGGGACAGTGAGGCGGACATGGGATACGCAGTATTTT
j_gene: TRBJ2-3
d_gene: TRBD1
v_gene: TRBV3-1
abundance: -

CDR3aa: CASSLAGGEETQYF
CDR3nt: TGTGCCAGCAGTTTAGCAGGGGGAGAGGAGACCCAGTACTTC
j_gene: TRBJ2-5
d_gene: -
v_gene: TRBV12-3/TRBV12-4
abundance: many

CDR3aa: CASQGGQINQPQHF
CDR3nt: TGTGCCAGCCAGGGAGGGCAGATCAATCAGCCCCAGCATTTT
j_gene: TRBJ1-5
d_gene: -
v_gene: TRBV2
abundance: -

CDR3aa: CSARERAFPTTSYEQYF
CDR3nt: TGCAGTGCTAGAGAGCGTGCTTTCCCAACCACTTCCTACGAGCAGTACTTC
j_gene: TRBJ2-7
d_gene: -
v_gene: TRBV20-1
abundance: -

CDR3aa: CASSQGTGAFTDTQYF
CDR3nt: TGTGCCAGCAGCCAAGGGACAGGGGCGTTCACGGATACGCAGTATTTT
j_gene: TRBJ2-3
d_gene: TRBD1
v_gene: TRBV3-1
abundance: -

CDR3aa: CASRKTSGGIQYF
CDR3nt: TGTGCCAGCAGAAAGACTAGCGGGGGCATTCAGTACTTC
j_gene: TRBJ2-4
d_gene: TRBD2
v_gene: TRBV28
abundance: -

CDR3aa: CASTPSGGGAGTQYF
CDR3nt: TGCGCCAGCACGCCCAGTGGGGGAGGAGCAGGCACGCAGTATTTT
j_gene: TRBJ2-3
d_gene: -
v_gene: TRBV10-2
abundance: -

CDR3aa: CASSLRTGPEAFF
CDR3nt: TGTGCCAGCAGCCTCCGGACAGGACCTGAAGCTTTCTTT
j_gene: TRBJ1-1
d_gene: TRBD1
v_gene: TRBV3-1
abundance: few

CDR3aa: CSVAQGSNGYTF
CDR3nt: TGCAGCGTCGCCCAGGGGAGTAATGGCTACACCTTC
j_gene: TRBJ1-2
d_gene: -
v_gene: TRBV29-1
abundance: -

CDR3aa: CASSYTRFREGEKLFF
CDR3nt: TGTGCCAGCAGTTACACGAGGTTCAGGGAAGGCGAAAAACTGTTTTTT
j_gene: TRBJ1-4
d_gene: -
v_gene: TRBV6-6
abundance: -

CDR3aa: CASSFRQASSYNSPLHF
CDR3nt: TGTGCCAGTAGTTTCAGACAGGCGAGCTCCTATAATTCACCCCTCCACTTT
j_gene: TRBJ1-6
d_gene: -
v_gene: TRBV27
abundance: -

CDR3aa: CASSLVGRGGTEAFF
CDR3nt: TGTGCCAGCAGCTTAGTAGGCAGGGGGGGGACTGAAGCTTTCTTT
j_gene: TRBJ1-1
d_gene: TRBD1
v_gene: TRBV13
abundance: -

CDR3aa: CASSDSMSVYGYTF
CDR3nt: TGTGCCAGCAGTGACTCGATGAGTGTTTACGGCTACACCTTC
j_gene: TRBJ1-2
d_gene: -
v_gene: TRBV6-5
abundance: -

CDR3aa: CASSQTTARLNEKLFF
CDR3nt: TGTGCCAGCAGCCAAACAACTGCCAGACTAAATGAAAAACTGTTTTTT
j_gene: TRBJ1-4
d_gene: -
v_gene: TRBV28
abundance: -

CDR3aa: CASRRAGLLNTQYF
CDR3nt: TGTGCCAGCCGGCGGGCAGGGCTCCTTAATACGCAGTATTTT
j_gene: TRBJ2-3
d_gene: -
v_gene: TRBV6-1
abundance: -

CDR3aa: CSARVEGDRAKDTEQFF
CDR3nt: TGCAGTGCTAGAGTGGAAGGGGACCGCGCGAAAGATACTGAGCAGTTCTTC
j_gene: TRBJ2-1
d_gene: -
v_gene: TRBV20-1
abundance: -

CDR3aa: CSAVDSGELFF
CDR3nt: TGCAGTGCAGTGGATTCCGGGGAGCTGTTTTTT
j_gene: TRBJ2-2
d_gene: -
v_gene: TRBV20-1
abundance: -

CDR3aa: CASSQWTSGEQYF
CDR3nt: TGTGCCAGCAGCCAATGGACTAGCGGTGAGCAGTACTTC
j_gene: TRBJ2-7
d_gene: TRBD2
v_gene: TRBV14
abundance: -

CDR3aa: CASTLLGLGGAEVEQYF
CDR3nt: TGTGCCAGCACCCTCCTAGGTCTCGGGGGGGCCGAGGTCGAGCAGTACTTC
j_gene: TRBJ2-7
d_gene: TRBD2
v_gene: TRBV28
abundance: few

CDR3aa: CASSPGGSGYGTEAFF
CDR3nt: TGTGCCAGCAGCCCGGGGGGGTCAGGCTATGGCACTGAAGCTTTCTTT
j_gene: TRBJ1-1
d_gene: -
v_gene: TRBV3-1
abundance: -

CDR3aa: CASSRTTGFRGYTF
CDR3nt: TGTGCCAGCTCACGGACGACAGGATTTAGGGGCTACACCTTC
j_gene: TRBJ1-2
d_gene: -
v_gene: TRBV18
abundance: -

CDR3aa: CATSRRQGKVETQYF
CDR3nt: TGTGCCACCAGCAGAAGACAGGGTAAGGTGGAGACCCAGTACTTC
j_gene: TRBJ2-5
d_gene: TRBD1
v_gene: TRBV15
abundance: few

CDR3aa: CASSFAKFGEKLFF
CDR3nt: TGTGCCAGCAGTTTTGCCAAATTCGGTGAAAAACTGTTTTTT
j_gene: TRBJ1-4
d_gene: -
v_gene: TRBV12-3/TRBV12-4
abundance: -

CDR3aa: CSVLTRQGYEQYF
CDR3nt: TGCAGCGTTCTAACGAGACAGGGGTACGAGCAGTACTTC
j_gene: TRBJ2-7
d_gene: TRBD1
v_gene: TRBV29-1
abundance: few

CDR3aa: CASSEQEDTQYF
CDR3nt: TGTGCCAGCAGTGAACAGGAAGATACGCAGTATTTT
j_gene: TRBJ2-3
d_gene: -
v_gene: TRBV6-1
abundance: few

CDR3aa: CSAPLGGSGNNQPQHF
CDR3nt: TGCAGTGCTCCTTTGGGAGGGAGTGGAAACAATCAGCCCCAGCATTTT
j_gene: TRBJ1-5
d_gene: -
v_gene: TRBV20-1
abundance: few

CDR3aa: CASSMTARERACSYEQYF
CDR3nt: TGTGCCAGCAGCATGACCGCTCGGGAGCGGGCTTGTTCGTACGAGCAGTACTTC
j_gene: TRBJ2-7
d_gene: -
v_gene: TRBV21-1
abundance: -

CDR3aa: CASSQEAGGFNEQFF
CDR3nt: TGCGCCAGCAGCCAAGAGGCGGGGGGGTTCAATGAGCAGTTCTTC
j_gene: TRBJ2-1
d_gene: TRBD2
v_gene: TRBV4-1
abundance: few

CDR3aa: CSARMAGQLYNEQFF
CDR3nt: TGCAGTGCTAGAATGGCTGGGCAACTATACAATGAGCAGTTCTTC
j_gene: TRBJ2-1
d_gene: -
v_gene: TRBV20-1
abundance: -

CDR3aa: CASSARVEWAKNIQYF
CDR3nt: TGTGCCAGCAGCGCCAGGGTGGAGTGGGCCAAAAACATTCAGTACTTC
j_gene: TRBJ2-4
d_gene: -
v_gene: TRBV28
abundance: -

CDR3aa: CASSSSGTLDTQYF
CDR3nt: TGTGCCAGCAGCTCTAGCGGGACCCTTGATACGCAGTATTTT
j_gene: TRBJ2-3
d_gene: TRBD2
v_gene: TRBV5-5
abundance: -

CDR3aa: CASSEARWAGEANEQFF
CDR3nt: TGTGCCAGCAGTGAAGCGCGATGGGCGGGAGAAGCCAATGAGCAGTTCTTC
j_gene: TRBJ2-1
d_gene: TRBD2
v_gene: TRBV2
abundance: -

CDR3aa: CASSFTGSLGQFF
CDR3nt: TGTGCCAGCAGTTTTACCGGCTCCCTGGGGCAGTTCTTC
j_gene: TRBJ2-1
d_gene: -
v_gene: TRBV12-3/TRBV12-4
abundance: -

CDR3aa: CASSLGGRDTGELFF
CDR3nt: TGTGCCAGCAGTTTAGGGGGCAGAGACACCGGGGAACTGTTTTTT
j_gene: TRBJ2-2
d_gene: -
v_gene: TRBV12-3/TRBV12-4
abundance: few